The 18 T cell receptor beta chains below were found in one sample sequenced in a study of T cell changes during pregnancy in multiple sclerosis. Here immunoSEQ multiplex PCR was the method, and the copy in TCRdb shows in-frame clones only, minus some. The top ten hold about 8.1% of the sample, which has roughly 45,000 clones, 80% to 95% seen once. Source: CD8+ T cells from peripheral blood mononuclear cells, taken after pregnancy. These receptors all come from a female donor with multiple sclerosis, enrolled in a pregnancy study.

This clone was observed a few times. This sequence joins TRBV5-6 and TRBJ1-2; D is perhaps TRBD1 (6 bases). The CDR3 runs to 15 residues. Trimming removed 0 bases from V and 4 bases from J, with 13 bases in between. Per germline, CDR1 SGHDT and CDR2 YYEEEE. CDR3 sequence reads: CASSLEGDIGYGYTF. The CDR3 DNA sequence: TGTGCCAGCAGCTTGGAAGGGGACATCGGCTATGGCTACACCTTC.

The rearrangement joins TRBV11-2 to TRBJ2-1; TRBD2 matches 13 bases. The germline gives CDR1 SGHAT, CDR2 FQNNGV. V lost 2 bases to trimming and J lost 4 bases; unmatched junction nucleotides: 11. This CDR3 has 19 amino acids. CDR3 DNA: TGTGCCAGCAGCTTAACCGGGACTAGCGGGGCAATTTTGTACAATGAGCAGTTCTTC. It encodes CASSLTGTSGAILYNEQFF.

V is TRBV20-1 and J is TRBJ1-3; D not certain. Germline CDR1 and CDR2: DFQATT and SNEGSKA (reference sequence). This CDR3 spans 11 amino acids. The CDR3 region has the DNA TGCAGCGCAGGCTCTGGAAACACCATATATTTT. Encoded protein: CSAGSGNTIYF.

This chain links TRBV5-1 with TRBJ1-1; D call uncertain. Trimming shortened V by 1 base and J by 1 base, and 5 bases separated the two germline ends. The CDR3 is 13 residues long. The germline V gene has CDR1 SGHRS and CDR2 YFSETQ. The CDR3 region is CASSLLGNTEAFF. The CDR3 DNA sequence: TGCGCCAGCAGCTTGCTAGGGAACACTGAAGCTTTCTTT. Supplemented by reference TRBV5-1 and TRBJ1-1, the full variable domain reads KAGVTQTPRYLIKTRGQQVTLSCSPISGHRSVSWYQQTPGQGLQFLFEYFSETQRNKGNFPGRFSGRQFSNSRSEMNVSTLELGDSALYLCASSLLGNTEAFFGQGTRLTVV.

This chain links TRBV18 with TRBJ2-7; possibly TRBD2 for D (5 bases). The germline V gene has CDR1 KGHSH and CDR2 LQKENI. This CDR3 region has 19 residues. V was trimmed by 2 bases and J by 0 bases, leaving 23 bases between them. In DNA form, the CDR3 reads TGTGCCAGCTCACCATGGGGTAGTTCTGGGAGTGCATCCTCCTACGAGCAGTACTTC. Its protein product is CASSPWGSSGSASSYEQYF.

This clone was detected once. V is TRBV15 and J is TRBJ1-1; 7 bases fit TRBD1. The germline gives CDR1 LNHNV, CDR2 YYDKDF (reference sequence). J was trimmed by 0 bases and V by 3 bases; bases with no gene match: 7. This CDR3 region has 16 residues. The DNA of the CDR3 is TGTGCCACCAGCAGGCGACAGGGTAGTATGAACACTGAAGCTTTCTTT. Its protein is CATSRRQGSMNTEAFF.

V and J are TRBV6-1 and TRBJ2-1, with D possibly TRBD2 on 5 matching bases. V lost 11 bases and J 10 bases, leaving 9 bases between the germline ends. The germline gives CDR1 MNHNS, CDR2 SASEGT. The CDR3 extends over 9 amino acids. CDR3 protein: CAGGREQFF. CDR3 in DNA: TGTGCCGGAGGAAGGGAGCAGTTCTTC.

The V and J genes are TRBV4-1 and TRBJ1-1; D unresolved. Germline lookup yields CDR1 MGHRA and CDR2 YSYEKL. The CDR3 length is 15 residues. Deletions cut 1 base from V and 3 bases from J, with 12 bases between. CDR3 nucleotides: TGCGCCAGCAGCCAAGTGGTACCACCAGACACTGAAGCTTTCTTT. Translated, it gives CASSQVVPPDTEAFF.

The chain employs TRBV5-8 and TRBJ1-4; D is unresolved. This CDR3 comprises 15 residues. Per the germline V gene, CDR1 is SGHTS and CDR2 is YDEGEE. Trimming took off 3 bases at V and 4 bases at J, with 13 bases between the two ends. DNA of the CDR3: TGTGCCAGCAGCTGGAGGATGGGGAGTAATGAAAAACTGTTTTTT. Protein: CASSWRMGSNEKLFF.

The chain joins TRBV7-9 to TRBJ2-5; 9 bases are a match to TRBD2. V was clipped by 4 bases and J by 4 bases; unmatched bases: 7. CDR1 is SEHNR, CDR2 FQNEAQ, per germline (reference sequence). CDR3 length: 15 residues. The CDR3 region is CASSSGTSFRETQYF. The CDR3 DNA is TGTGCCAGCAGCTCCGGGACTAGCTTTAGAGAGACCCAGTACTTC. The variable domain in full, completed from reference TRBV7-9 and TRBJ2-5, reads DTGVSQNPRHKITKRGQNVTFRCDPISEHNRLYWYRQTLGQGPEFLTYFQNEAQLEKSRLLSDRFSAERPKGSFSTLEIQRTEQGDSAMYLCASSSGTSFRETQYFGPGTRLLVL.

This clone was counted between two and nine times. This chain joins TRBV9 and TRBJ2-1; 9 bases are shared with TRBD2. Germline V gives CDR1 SGDLS, CDR2 YYNGEE. The CDR3 length is 15 residues. V trimming: 2 bases; J trimming: 4 bases; junction bases outside the gene matches: 4. CDR3 protein: CASSVLTSGYNEQFF. The CDR3 bases are TGTGCCAGCAGCGTCTTGACTAGCGGTTACAATGAGCAGTTCTTC.

The J gene is TRBJ1-1, the V gene TRBV29-1; 8 nucleotides agree with TRBD1. Germline V gene sequence: CDR1 SQVTM, CDR2 ANQGSEA. CDR3 length: 17 amino acids. Germline trimming cut 0 bases from V and 1 base from J; bases unmatched to any gene: 10. The CDR3 sequence is CSVEEVQDRASNTEAFF. CDR3 nucleotide sequence: TGCAGCGTTGAAGAGGTTCAGGACAGGGCGTCGAACACTGAAGCTTTCTTT. Full variable domain (remainder filled in from reference TRBV29-1 and TRBJ1-1): SAVISQKPSRDICQRGTSLTIQCQVDSQVTMMFWYRQQPGQSLTLIATANQGSEATYESGFVIDKFPISRPNLTFSTLTVSNMSPEDSSIYLCSVEEVQDRASNTEAFFGQGTRLTVV.

The chain joins TRBV9 to TRBJ2-1; 14 bases are a match to TRBD2. The junction had 6 bases not matched to a gene; V was cut back by 0 bases and J by 4 bases. In germline, CDR1 is SGDLS, CDR2 YYNGEE. This CDR3 spans 18 amino acids. The CDR3 region has the DNA TGTGCCAGCAGCGTAGGGGGGACTAGCGGGAGAAGGTACAATGAGCAGTTCTTC. The encoded protein is CASSVGGTSGRRYNEQFF. The complete variable domain, with remaining parts taken from reference TRBV9 and TRBJ2-1, reads DSGVTQTPKHLITATGQRVTLRCSPRSGDLSVYWYQQSLDQGLQFLIQYYNGEERAKGNILERFSAQQFPDLHSELNLSSLELGDSALYFCASSVGGTSGRRYNEQFFGPGTRLTVL.

The V call is TRBV28, the J call TRBJ2-7; no definite D call. The CDR3 loop spans 13 amino acids. Deletions cut 3 bases from V and 1 base from J, with 7 bases between. CDR1 is MDHEN and CDR2 is SYDVKM in the germline V gene. This CDR3 reads CASSFLESYEQYF. DNA of the CDR3: TGTGCCAGCAGTTTTCTCGAGTCCTACGAGCAGTACTTC.

In this sample, this clone turned up a few times. The chain is built from TRBV27 and TRBJ1-2; 7 bases are shared with TRBD1. This CDR3 spans 14 amino acids. V shed 7 bases, J shed 8 bases, and the junction held 13 bases outside the gene matches. Germline values: CDR1 MNHEY, CDR2 SMNVEV (reference sequence). The CDR3: CASTDPGQAGGYTF. The CDR3 DNA reads as TGTGCCAGCACCGACCCTGGACAGGCGGGGGGCTACACCTTC.

The chain uses TRBV27 and TRBJ2-7; a possible D gene is TRBD1 (6 bases). CDR3 length: 14 amino acids. CDR1 MNHEY and CDR2 SMNVEV come from the germline V gene (reference sequence). Trimming left V 5 bases short and J 2 bases short, with 13 bases between. The CDR3 coding sequence is TGTGCCAGCAGTCACCGAGGGGGAACCTACGAGCAGTACTTC. It translates to CASSHRGGTYEQYF.

The CDR3 coding sequence is TGTGCCAGCAGCGTTTCTTTCCCGGGACTAGCGGGCGGGCTCTACGAGCAGTACTTC. It codes for CASSVSFPGLAGGLYEQYF. The chain has TRBV9 and TRBJ2-7; 12 bases agree with TRBD2. Trimming removed 2 bases from V and 3 bases from J; junction bases left unmatched: 15. Germline V gene data show CDR1 as SGDLS and CDR2 as YYNGEE. The CDR3 runs 19 residues. The full variable domain, completed using reference TRBV9 and TRBJ2-7, is DSGVTQTPKHLITATGQRVTLRCSPRSGDLSVYWYQQSLDQGLQFLIQYYNGEERAKGNILERFSAQQFPDLHSELNLSSLELGDSALYFCASSVSFPGLAGGLYEQYFGPGTRLTVT.

The gene calls are TRBV30 and TRBJ2-1; possible D gene TRBD2, 6 bases. The ends were cut back, 8 bases at V and 7 bases at J, with 18 bases in the middle. Germline lookup yields CDR1 GTSNPN and CDR2 SVGIG (reference sequence). The CDR3 has 13 amino acids. CDR3 in amino acids: CAVPRDWSNEQFF. CDR3 DNA sequence: TGTGCCGTTCCGAGGGACTGGAGTAATGAGCAGTTCTTC. The variable domain in full, with the rest retrieved from reference TRBV30 and TRBJ2-1, is SQTIHQWPATLVQPVGSPLSLECTVEGTSNPNLYWYRQAAGRGLQLLFYSVGIGQISSEVPQNLSASRPQDRQFILSSKKLLLSDSGFYLCAVPRDWSNEQFFGPGTRLTVL.